The TCR beta chain described here comes from a study of low-dose radiotherapy and immunotherapy resistance in tumors. This clonotype was counted a few times. Described time point: before trial treatment. Solid tumors that lacked tumor-infiltrating lymphocytes and were advanced were present in eligible patients. V was clipped by 0 bases and J by 4 bases, with 16 bases between them. CDR3 length: 17 residues. Germline V gene lookup returns CDR1 SGHRS and CDR2 YFSETQ. Gene-specific TRAV and TRBV primers were used for first-strand cDNA, covering alpha and beta chains. TCRs were amplified for 15 to 25 PCR cycles with a constant-region primer and V-primer adapter. TCRdb re-analysed the reads in MiXCR, keeping a single row per CDR3 protein. The top ten clones hold approximately 2.8% of a sample with tens of thousands of distinct CDR3 sequences, about 18% of them seen once.

This clonotype was sampled from a male donor with prostate cancer. The specimen comprised PBMCs, sampled before treatment. This chain uses TRBV5-1 with TRBJ2-2; D may be TRBD1 (5 bases). CDR3 sequence: CASSLARAGYRTGELFF. CDR3 coding DNA: TGCGCCAGCAGCTTGGCCAGGGCAGGGTATCGCACCGGGGAGCTGTTTTTT.